The TCR beta chain under discussion was sequenced for a study of T cell responses to AZD1222 COVID-19 vaccine. The study's findings and limits: Along spike, vaccine-associated CD4 TCRs were found throughout, with dominance at 160-218 and 743-854. After two AZD1222 doses, spike-specific TCR breadth and depth rose versus day 0.

This clone was seen a single time. No antigen is known for it. Generated by immunoSEQ multiplex PCR, the TCRdb table keeps only in-frame clones and is missing some. Of fewer than 85,000 clones detected, around nine tenths appear once; the ten largest clones hold 1% to 1.5%. Trimming shortened V by 6 bases and J by 7 bases, and 13 bases separated the two germline ends. The CDR3 spans 13 residues. Second doses that came at about 4 or about 12 weeks were put together. The TCR was taken from an adult who received the AZD1222 COVID-19 vaccine. Sequences were derived from peripheral blood, sampled 28 days after the second AZD1222 dose. This chain links TRBV12-3 or TRBV12-4 with TRBJ2-1; TRBD2 might be the D (5 bases). CDR3: CASSPGTHNEQFF. CDR3 DNA: TGTGCCAGCAGCCCGGGAACCCATAATGAGCAGTTCTTC.